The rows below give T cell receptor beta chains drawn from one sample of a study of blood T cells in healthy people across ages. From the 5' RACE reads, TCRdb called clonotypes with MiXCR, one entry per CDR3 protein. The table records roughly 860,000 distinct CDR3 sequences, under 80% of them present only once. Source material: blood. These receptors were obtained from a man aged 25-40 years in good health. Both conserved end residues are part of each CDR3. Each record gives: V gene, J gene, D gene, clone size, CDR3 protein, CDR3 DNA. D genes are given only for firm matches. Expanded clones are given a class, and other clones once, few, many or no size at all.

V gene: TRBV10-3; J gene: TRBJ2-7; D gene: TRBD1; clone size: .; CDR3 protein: CAISEQGANYEQYF; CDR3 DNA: TGTGCCATCAGTGAACAGGGGGCCAACTACGAGCAGTACTTC
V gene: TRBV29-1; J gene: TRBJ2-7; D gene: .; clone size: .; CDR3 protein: CSVDMGPDPTSPYEQYF; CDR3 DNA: TGCAGCGTTGATATGGGACCCGACCCAACCTCACCCTACGAGCAGTACTTC
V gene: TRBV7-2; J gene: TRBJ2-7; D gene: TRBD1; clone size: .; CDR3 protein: CASGRDRVGYEQYF; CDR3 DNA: TGTGCCAGCGGCCGGGACAGGGTGGGGTACGAGCAGTACTTC
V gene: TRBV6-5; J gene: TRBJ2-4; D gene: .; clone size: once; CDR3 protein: CASSHSLAKNIQYF; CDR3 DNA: TGTGCCAGCAGTCACAGCTTAGCCAAAAACATTCAGTACTTC
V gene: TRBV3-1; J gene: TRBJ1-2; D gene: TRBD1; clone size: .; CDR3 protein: CASSQPGQGVYGYTF; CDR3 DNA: TGTGCCAGCAGCCAACCTGGACAGGGGGTCTATGGCTACACCTTC
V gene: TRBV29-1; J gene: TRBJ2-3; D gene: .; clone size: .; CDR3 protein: CSVGGLGSDTQYF; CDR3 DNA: TGCAGCGTTGGCGGGTTGGGATCAGATACGCAGTATTTT
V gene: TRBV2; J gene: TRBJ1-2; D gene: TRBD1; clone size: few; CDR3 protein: CASSIIPGGAVRGYTF; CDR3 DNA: TGTGCCAGCAGTATAATTCCAGGGGGCGCGGTGAGAGGCTACACCTTC
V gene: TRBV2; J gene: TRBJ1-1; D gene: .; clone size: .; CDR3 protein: CASSEVQTWETEAFF; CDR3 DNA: TGTGCCAGCAGTGAAGTACAGACCTGGGAGACTGAAGCTTTCTTT
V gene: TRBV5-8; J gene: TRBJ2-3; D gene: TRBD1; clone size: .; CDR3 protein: CASKLGQMTQYF; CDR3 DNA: TGTGCCAGCAAATTGGGACAGATGACGCAGTATTTT
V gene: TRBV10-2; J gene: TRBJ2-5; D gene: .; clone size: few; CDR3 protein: CASRPGKETQYF; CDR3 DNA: TGCGCCAGCAGACCGGGGAAAGAGACCCAGTACTTC
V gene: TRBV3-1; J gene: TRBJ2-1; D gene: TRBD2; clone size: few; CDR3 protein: CASSQVLSGGAWNEQFF; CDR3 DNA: TGTGCCAGCAGCCAAGTCCTGAGCGGGGGGGCCTGGAATGAGCAGTTCTTC
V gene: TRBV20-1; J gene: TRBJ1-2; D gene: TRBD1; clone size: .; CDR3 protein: CSAGDTRGHGGYTF; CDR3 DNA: TGCAGTGCTGGAGATACCAGGGGGCACGGTGGCTACACCTTC
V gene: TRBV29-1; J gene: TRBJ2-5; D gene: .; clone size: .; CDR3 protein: CSAIGETQYF; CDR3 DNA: TGCAGCGCAATAGGGGAGACCCAGTACTTC
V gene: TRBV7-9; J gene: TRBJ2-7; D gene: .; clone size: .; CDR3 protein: CASSLARERGGEQYF; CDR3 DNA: TGTGCCAGCAGCTTAGCGCGTGAGAGGGGCGGCGAGCAGTACTTC
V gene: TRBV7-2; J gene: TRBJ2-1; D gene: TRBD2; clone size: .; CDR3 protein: CASSLVAGVGDEQFF; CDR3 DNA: TGTGCCAGCAGCTTAGTTGCGGGAGTGGGAGATGAGCAGTTCTTC
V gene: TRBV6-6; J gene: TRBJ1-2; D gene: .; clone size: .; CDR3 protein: CAITSDLYGYTF; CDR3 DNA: TGTGCCATCACCTCAGACCTCTATGGCTACACCTTC
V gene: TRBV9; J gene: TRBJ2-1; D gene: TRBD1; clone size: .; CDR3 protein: CASSVVLGSGGEQFF; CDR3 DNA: TGTGCCAGCAGCGTAGTGCTGGGGTCAGGGGGTGAGCAGTTCTTC
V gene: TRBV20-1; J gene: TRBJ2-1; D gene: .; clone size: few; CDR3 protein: CSARWRRSPYNEQFF; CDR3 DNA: TGCAGTGCTAGATGGCGGCGGTCCCCCTACAATGAGCAGTTCTTC
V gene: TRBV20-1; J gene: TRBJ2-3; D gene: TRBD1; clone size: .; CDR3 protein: CSARVDDREDTQYF; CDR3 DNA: TGCAGTGCTAGAGTAGACGACAGGGAGGATACGCAGTATTTT
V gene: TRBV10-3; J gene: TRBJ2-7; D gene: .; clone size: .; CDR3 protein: CAISDAFYEQYF; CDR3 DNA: TGTGCCATCAGTGATGCGTTCTACGAGCAGTACTTC
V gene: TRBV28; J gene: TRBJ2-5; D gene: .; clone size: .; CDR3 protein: CANSSGSPQETQYF; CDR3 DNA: TGTGCCAACAGTTCGGGGTCCCCCCAAGAGACCCAGTACTTC
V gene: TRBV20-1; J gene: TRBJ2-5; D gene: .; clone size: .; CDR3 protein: CSALGGALEQYF; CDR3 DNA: TGCAGTGCACTAGGGGGGGCTCTTGAGCAGTACTTC
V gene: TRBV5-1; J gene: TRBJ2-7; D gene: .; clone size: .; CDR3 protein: CASRDTPSYEQYF; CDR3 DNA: TGCGCCAGTCGGGACACACCCTCCTACGAGCAGTACTTC
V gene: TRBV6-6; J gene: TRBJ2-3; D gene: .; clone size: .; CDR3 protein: CASSYGAGTDTQYF; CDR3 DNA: TGTGCCAGCAGTTACGGGGCAGGGACAGATACGCAGTATTTT
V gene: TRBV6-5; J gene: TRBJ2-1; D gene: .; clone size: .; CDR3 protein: CASSYSLGGDPYNEQFF; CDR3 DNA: TGTGCCAGCAGTTACTCCCTCGGCGGGGACCCCTACAATGAGCAGTTCTTC
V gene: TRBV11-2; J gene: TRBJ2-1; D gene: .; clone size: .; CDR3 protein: CASLTGTSYNEQFF; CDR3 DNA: TGTGCCAGCTTAACCGGGACTTCCTACAATGAGCAGTTCTTC
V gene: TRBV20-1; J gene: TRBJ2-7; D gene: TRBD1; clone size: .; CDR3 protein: CSARDRGLLYEQYF; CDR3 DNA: TGCAGTGCCAGGGACAGGGGGCTGCTCTACGAGCAGTACTTC
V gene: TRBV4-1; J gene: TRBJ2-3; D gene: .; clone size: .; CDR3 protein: CASSQFEASTDTQYF; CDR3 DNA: TGCGCCAGCAGCCAATTTGAGGCTTCTACAGATACGCAGTATTTT
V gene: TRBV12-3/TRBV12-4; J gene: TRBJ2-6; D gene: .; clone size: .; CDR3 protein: CASSSSIVSNVLTF; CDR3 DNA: TGTGCCAGCAGTTCCTCCATAGTGAGCAACGTCTTGACTTTC
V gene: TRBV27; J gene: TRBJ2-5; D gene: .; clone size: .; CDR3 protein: CASSLVPGVETQYF; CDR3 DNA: TGTGCCAGCAGTTTGGTGCCCGGGGTAGAGACCCAGTACTTC
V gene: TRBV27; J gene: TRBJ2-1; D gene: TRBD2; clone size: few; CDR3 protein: CASSFPGGSGKWYNEQFF; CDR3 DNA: TGTGCCAGCAGTTTTCCAGGTGGCAGCGGGAAATGGTACAATGAGCAGTTCTTC
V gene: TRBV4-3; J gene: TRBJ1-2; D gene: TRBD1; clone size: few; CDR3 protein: CASSQTPAGGHYGYTF; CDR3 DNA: TGCGCCAGCAGCCAAACCCCGGCAGGGGGCCACTATGGCTACACCTTC
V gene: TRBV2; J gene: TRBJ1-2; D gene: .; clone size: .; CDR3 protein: CASSERRSNYGYTF; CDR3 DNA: TGTGCCAGCAGTGAAAGACGGTCTAACTATGGCTACACCTTC
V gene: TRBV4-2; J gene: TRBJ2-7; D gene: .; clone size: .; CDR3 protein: CASSQVEDLGQYF; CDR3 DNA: TGTGCCAGCAGCCAGGTGGAGGACTTAGGGCAGTACTTC
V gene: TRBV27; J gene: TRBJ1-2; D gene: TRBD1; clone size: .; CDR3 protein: CASSLSGRGDGYTF; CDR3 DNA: TGTGCCAGCAGTTTATCGGGCAGGGGGGATGGCTACACCTTC
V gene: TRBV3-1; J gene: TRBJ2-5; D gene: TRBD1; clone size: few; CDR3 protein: CASSQGTGSVRETQYF; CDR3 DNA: TGTGCCAGCAGCCAGGGGACAGGTTCCGTCCGGGAGACCCAGTACTTC
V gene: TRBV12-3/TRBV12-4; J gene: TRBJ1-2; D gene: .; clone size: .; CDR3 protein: CASSYWGGADGYTF; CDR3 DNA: TGTGCCAGCAGTTATTGGGGGGGCGCGGATGGCTACACCTTC
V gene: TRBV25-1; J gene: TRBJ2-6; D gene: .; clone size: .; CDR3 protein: CASLSLGANVLTF; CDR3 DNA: TGTGCCAGCCTTTCCCTTGGGGCCAACGTCCTGACTTTC
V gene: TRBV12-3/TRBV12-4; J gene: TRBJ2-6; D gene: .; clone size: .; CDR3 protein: CASSLLYRGSGANVLTF; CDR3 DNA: TGTGCCAGCAGTCTGCTCTACCGGGGCTCTGGGGCCAACGTCCTGACTTTC
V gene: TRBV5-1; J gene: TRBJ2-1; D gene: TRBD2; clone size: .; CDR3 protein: CASTTAGGYNEQFF; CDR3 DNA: TGCGCCAGCACCACAGCGGGGGGTTACAATGAGCAGTTCTTC
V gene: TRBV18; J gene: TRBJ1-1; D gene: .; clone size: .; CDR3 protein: CASSRLNNRNTEAFF; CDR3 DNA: TGTGCCAGCTCACGGCTGAATAATCGGAACACTGAAGCTTTCTTT
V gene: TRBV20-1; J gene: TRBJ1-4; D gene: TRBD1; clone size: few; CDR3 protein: CSASKGARTNEKLFF; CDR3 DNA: TGCAGTGCTAGTAAGGGGGCGCGTACTAATGAAAAACTGTTTTTT
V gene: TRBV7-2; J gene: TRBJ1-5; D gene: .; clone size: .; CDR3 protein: CASSWADSGQPQHF; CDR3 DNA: TGTGCCAGCAGCTGGGCGGATTCGGGTCAGCCCCAGCATTTT
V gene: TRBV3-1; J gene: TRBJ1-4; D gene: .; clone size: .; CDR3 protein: CASSQGRGMGRLFF; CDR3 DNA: TGTGCCAGCAGCCAGGGGAGGGGCATGGGAAGGCTGTTTTTT
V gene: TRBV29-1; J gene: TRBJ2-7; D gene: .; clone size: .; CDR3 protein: CSVEDRGGGEQYF; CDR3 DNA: TGCAGCGTTGAAGATAGAGGGGGAGGCGAGCAGTACTTC
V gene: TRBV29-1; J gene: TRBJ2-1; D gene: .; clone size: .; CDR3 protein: CSATSDYNEQFF; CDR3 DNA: TGCAGCGCTACTTCCGACTACAATGAGCAGTTCTTC
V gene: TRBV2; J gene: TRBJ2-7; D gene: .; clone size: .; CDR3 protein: CASTRDSLLHEQYF; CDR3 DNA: TGTGCCAGCACTAGAGACAGCCTGTTACACGAGCAGTACTTC
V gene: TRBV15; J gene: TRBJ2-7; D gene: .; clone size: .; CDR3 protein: CATSNDITYEQYF; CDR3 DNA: TGTGCCACCAGTAACGACATAACCTACGAGCAGTACTTC
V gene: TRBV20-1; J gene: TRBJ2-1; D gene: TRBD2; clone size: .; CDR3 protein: CSARGSGGTLSYNEQFF; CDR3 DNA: TGCAGTGCCCGGGGTAGCGGGGGGACTCTCTCCTACAATGAGCAGTTCTTC